The TCR beta chain under discussion was sequenced for a study of control samples from healthy donors and cancer patients. Repertoires were generated with immunoSEQ multiplex PCR, while TCRdb's copy carries only in-frame clones and drops some. The sample gives some 100,000 clones, around 89% of which show up once; roughly 18% is in the top ten. The CDR3 loop spans 17 amino acids. The J segment lost 6 bases and the V segment lost 5 bases, leaving 12 bases of the junction unmatched. Germline assignment: CDR1 LGHNA and CDR2 YSLEER. The sample taken for sequencing was blood. The receptor was derived from a woman aged 45-65 years in good health. This sequence joins TRBV4-3 and TRBJ2-1, with TRBD2 matching 11 bases. CDR3 coding DNA: TGCGCCAGCAGCACGCGGAGGACTAGCGGGCTTTTCAATGAGCAGTTCTTC. This codes for CASSTRRTSGLFNEQFF.